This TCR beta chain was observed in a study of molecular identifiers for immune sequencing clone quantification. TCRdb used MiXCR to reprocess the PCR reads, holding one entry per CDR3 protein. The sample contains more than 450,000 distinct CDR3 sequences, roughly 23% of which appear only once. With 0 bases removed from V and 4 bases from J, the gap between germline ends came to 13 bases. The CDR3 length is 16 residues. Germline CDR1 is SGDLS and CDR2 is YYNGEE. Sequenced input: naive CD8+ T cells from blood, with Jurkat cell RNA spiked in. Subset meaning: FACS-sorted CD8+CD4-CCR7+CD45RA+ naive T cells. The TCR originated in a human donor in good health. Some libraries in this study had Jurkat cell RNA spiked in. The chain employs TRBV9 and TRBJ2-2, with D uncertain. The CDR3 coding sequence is TGTGCCAGCAGCGTAGACGGCTCGTTTAGCACCGGGGAGCTGTTTTTT. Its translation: CASSVDGSFSTGELFF.